This T cell receptor (beta chain) was sequenced for a study of T-cell memory formation after mild COVID-19. Study-wide context: TCR clusters were largely donor specific.

Study conclusions and caveats: Clones contracting day 15 to 85 were balanced CD4/CD8; later expanders leaned CD4+. Some clones that responded were present in memory (sampled pre-infection), which suggests cross-reactive memory joined.

TCR alpha and TCR beta cDNA libraries with sample barcodes and UMIs came from 5'RACE using constant-segment primers. TCRdb passed the 5' RACE reads through MiXCR, listing each CDR3 protein once. The sample lists hundreds of thousands of distinct CDR3 sequences, 16% occurring once. Germline assignment: CDR1 SGHTA and CDR2 FQGNSA. The V and J ends lost 5 bases and 3 bases, in that order; junction bases with no gene match: 5. This CDR3 contains 17 residues. This clonotype was observed a handful of times. Its antigen is currently unknown. This chain links TRBV7-2 with TRBJ2-2; 14 positions agree with TRBD2. Input material: PBMCs or a T cell subset sorted from them (not recorded which). The sequence came from a man between 18 and 35 years old who had mild COVID-19 (a few samples of this study predate the infection). Cell type and time point are not known. The CDR3, as DNA: TGTGCCAGCAGCCCGGGACTAGCGGGGGTACACACCGGGGAGCTGTTTTTT. Translation gives CASSPGLAGVHTGELFF. Full variable domain (missing parts from reference TRBV7-2 and TRBJ2-2): GAGVSQSPSNKVTEKGKDVELRCDPISGHTALYWYRQSLGQGLEFLIYFQGNSAPDKSGLPSDRFSAERTGGSVSTLTIQRTQQEDSAVYLCASSPGLAGVHTGELFFGEGSRLTVL.